The 11 T cell receptor beta chains presented below share a single source sample, sequenced in a study of T cell responses to AZD1222 COVID-19 vaccine. Assay: immunoSEQ multiplex PCR; the TCRdb copy retains only in-frame clones and omits some. The sample shows roughly 130,000 clones, 88% of them seen only once. This specimen was peripheral blood, taken on day 0 of AZD1222 vaccination. All receptors derive from an adult in good health.

The chain has TRBV5-4 and TRBJ2-5, with D possibly matching TRBD2 (6 bases). The germline V gene has CDR1 SGHNT and CDR2 YYREEE (reference sequence). This CDR3 contains 14 residues. Trimming removed 0 bases from V and 3 bases from J, with 9 bases in between. The CDR3 spells CASSLVGGKETQYF. In nucleotides, the CDR3 is TGTGCCAGCAGCTTGGTTGGCGGGAAAGAGACCCAGTACTTC.

V and J are TRBV2 and TRBJ1-3; the D is unclear. Looked up from germline, CDR1 is SNHLY and CDR2 is FYNNEI. The CDR3 is 16 amino acids. Trimming left V 6 bases short and J 0 bases short, with 15 bases between. DNA of the CDR3: TGTGCCAGCAGCCCCGTTAGGGTATCCTCTGGAAACACCATATATTTT. It is translated as CASSPVRVSSGNTIYF.

This chain uses TRBV7-9 with TRBJ1-4, with D tentatively TRBD1 (6 bases). This CDR3 has 14 residues. Trimming took 1 base from V and 5 from J, leaving 8 bases between them. Germline V gene lookup returns CDR1 SEHNR and CDR2 FQNEAQ (reference sequence). CDR3 protein: CASSLVGANEKLFF. The CDR3 nucleotides read TGTGCCAGCAGCTTAGTGGGGGCAAATGAAAAACTGTTTTTT.

This clone was detected once. The chain couples TRBV11-1 to TRBJ1-2; tentative D call: TRBD1 (5 bases). The germline V and J ends were trimmed by 7 bases and 4 bases, with 16 bases remaining between them. The germline CDR1 and CDR2 sequences are SGHAT and FQDESV (reference sequence). The CDR3 loop spans 14 amino acids. CDR3 in DNA: TGTGCCAGCAACTGGGGGGGACCGGTCTATGGCTACACCTTC. Protein product: CASNWGGPVYGYTF.

The chain uses TRBV7-6 and TRBJ2-1, with 9 bases that match TRBD2. Trimming took 4 bases from V and 8 from J; bases not matched to a gene: 9. Germline CDR1 is SGHVS and CDR2 is FNYEAQ. CDR3 length: 15 residues. In DNA, the CDR3 is TGTGCCAGCAGCTCATCCGGGACTAGCAGGGATGAGCAGTTCTTC. It translates to CASSSSGTSRDEQFF.

The J gene is TRBJ1-3, the V gene TRBV19; D remains ambiguous. Trimming pared 6 bases from V and 4 bases from J, leaving 16 bases between. This CDR3 comprises 15 residues. Germline CDR1 reads LNHDA; CDR2 reads SQIVND (reference sequence). CDR3: CASSPRRTQGNTIYF. CDR3 nucleotides: TGTGCCAGTAGCCCCCGCAGGACGCAAGGAAACACCATATATTTT.

The chain has TRBV2 and TRBJ1-2, with no clear D. CDR1 and CDR2 (germline): SNHLY, FYNNEI. This CDR3 has 14 residues. Trimming shortened V by 6 bases and J by 4 bases, and 15 bases separated the two germline ends. The CDR3 region has the DNA TGTGCCAGCAGGGACGATCTCCTAGGCTATGGCTACACCTTC. It yields the protein CASRDDLLGYGYTF.

V is TRBV6-5 and J is TRBJ2-7, with TRBD1 matching over 9 bases. CDR3 length: 14 residues. The V gene's germline CDR1 is MNHEY and CDR2 SVGAGI. V shed 6 bases, J shed 2 bases, and the junction held 5 bases outside the gene matches. The CDR3 region has the DNA TGTGCCAGCAGATACGGACAGGGGACCTACGAGCAGTACTTC. Its protein is CASRYGQGTYEQYF.

The rearrangement links TRBV18 to TRBJ2-7; tentative D call: TRBD1 (5 bases). With 3 bases removed from V and 0 bases from J, the gap between germline ends came to 15 bases. Germline V gene sequence: CDR1 KGHSH, CDR2 LQKENI. CDR3 length equals 16 residues. The CDR3 DNA sequence: TGTGCCAGCTCACCCTTCCCGAGTGACAGCTCCTACGAGCAGTACTTC. This sequence encodes CASSPFPSDSSYEQYF.

The chain has TRBV6-5 and TRBJ1-1; D is perhaps TRBD1 (6 bases). The V end lost 8 bases, the J end lost 4 bases, and 14 bases lay between the germline ends. The germline V gene encodes CDR1 MNHEY and CDR2 SVGAGI. The CDR3 extends over 13 amino acids. CDR3 region: CASLPDRTTEAFF. Written as DNA, the CDR3 is TGTGCCAGCCTCCCGGACAGAACCACTGAAGCTTTCTTT.

This chain uses TRBV2 with TRBJ2-5; D unclear. V lost 1 base, J lost 3 bases, and 3 bases lay in between. Germline V gene sequence: CDR1 SNHLY, CDR2 FYNNEI. The CDR3 is 12 amino acids. The CDR3 region is CASSEGEETQYF. CDR3 coding DNA: TGTGCCAGCAGTGAAGGCGAAGAGACCCAGTACTTC.